This is a list of T cell receptor beta chains from one sample in a study of blood T cell repertoires in COVID-19. Sequencing used immunoSEQ multiplex PCR; TCRdb keeps in-frame clones, though not all of them. This sample has about 83,000 clones, with roughly 82% found just once. The source material was peripheral blood. The receptors originated from an elderly woman with active or convalescent COVID-19. CDR3s include the opening cysteine and the closing phenylalanine or tryptophan. A D gene is named only where the DNA matches it firmly. The size of a clone is reported for some rows only, either as once, few or many, or as a class for expanded clones.

size | J | D | V | DNA | CDR3
. | TRBJ1-4 | . | TRBV4-3 | TGCGCCAGCAGTCTGGGGCGCCTTAATGAAAAACTGTTTTTT | CASSLGRLNEKLFF
. | TRBJ2-5 | TRBD2 | TRBV7-2 | TGTGCCAGCAGCTTAGTGGCGGGGGGGCTGGAGACCCAGTACTTC | CASSLVAGGLETQYF
. | TRBJ2-3 | . | TRBV7-9 | TGTGCCAGCAGCTTAGGACATCCAGATACGCAGTATTTT | CASSLGHPDTQYF
. | TRBJ1-5 | TRBD1 | TRBV30 | TGTGCCTGGAGCGCCGGGACAGCGAATCAGCCCCAGCATTTT | CAWSAGTANQPQHF
. | TRBJ2-1 | . | TRBV7-2 | TGTGCCAGCAGCTTACCCCAGGGGCTAAGAAATGAGCAGTTCTTC | CASSLPQGLRNEQFF
once | TRBJ1-5 | . | TRBV11-2 | TGTGCCAGCAGCTTGGACAGCTTCAATCAGCCCCAGCATTTT | CASSLDSFNQPQHF
. | TRBJ2-7 | TRBD1 | TRBV27 | TGTGCCAGCAGTCCCCGTGGACAGGGGGTACACGAGCAGTACTTC | CASSPRGQGVHEQYF
few | TRBJ2-2 | . | TRBV11-3 | TGTGCCAGCAGCTCCGGGTGGCCAAGGGGGACCGGGGAGCTGTTTTTT | CASSSGWPRGTGELFF
. | TRBJ1-5 | . | TRBV30 | TGTGCCTGGAGTGTCTCAGACAATCAGCCCCAGCATTTT | CAWSVSDNQPQHF
. | TRBJ1-2 | . | TRBV9 | TGTGCCAGCAGCGTAGATGTGGGAGCAGCGTATGGCTACACCTTC | CASSVDVGAAYGYTF
few | TRBJ1-6 | TRBD1 | TRBV18 | TGTGCCAGCTCACCGGGGGACAGCTATAATTCACCCCTCCACTTT | CASSPGDSYNSPLHF
many | TRBJ1-1 | . | TRBV2 | TGTGCCAGCAGAAGCGACAGTCAGGGTATCGCTTTCTTT | CASRSDSQGIAFF
once | TRBJ1-2 | . | TRBV18 | TGTGCCAGCTCACTCTATCCAGGGAAAAACTATGGCTACACCTTC | CASSLYPGKNYGYTF
. | TRBJ2-7 | . | TRBV4-1 | TGCGCCAGCAGCCACAAATACAGGGCCGAGCAGTACTTC | CASSHKYRAEQYF
. | TRBJ1-2 | . | TRBV5-1 | TGCGCCAGCAGCTTGAACGACAGGAACCTCCATGGCTACACCTTC | CASSLNDRNLHGYTF
few | TRBJ1-1 | TRBD1 | TRBV7-8 | TGTGCCAGCAGCCGAACCGGGACAGGGGAAGGAGCTTTCTTT | CASSRTGTGEGAFF